Listed below are T cell receptor beta chains from one sample, sequenced in a study of shared clonotypes between healthy human individuals. Using immunoSEQ multiplex PCR, the repertoire was profiled, and TCRdb retains in-frame clones only, with some absent. The sample lists over a million clones, around 78% occurring once. Input material: memory CD4+ T cells from PBMCs. The receptors stem from a man aged 18 to 30 in good health. Some clones in this sample may be carry-over from other donors' samples. Both conserved end residues are part of each CDR3. The order of the fields is clone size, D gene, V gene, J gene, CDR3 protein, CDR3 DNA. D genes are given only for firm matches. Size values are once, few and many counts, or a class for expanded clones, and some rows have none.

abundance: -; d_gene: -; v_gene: TRBV28; j_gene: TRBJ2-3; CDR3aa: CASSSGGRSRADTQYF; CDR3nt: TGTGCCAGCAGCTCAGGTGGCAGGAGTCGGGCAGATACGCAGTATTTT
abundance: -; d_gene: -; v_gene: TRBV6-1; j_gene: TRBJ1-5; CDR3aa: CASTPGRSNQPQHF; CDR3nt: TGTGCCAGCACCCCGGGACGGTCGAATCAGCCCCAGCATTTT
abundance: -; d_gene: -; v_gene: TRBV5-1; j_gene: TRBJ2-7; CDR3aa: CASSPLPHIIDEQYF; CDR3nt: TGCGCCAGCAGCCCCCTCCCGCATATCATTGACGAGCAGTACTTC
abundance: -; d_gene: TRBD2; v_gene: TRBV27; j_gene: TRBJ2-7; CDR3aa: CASSSPGQRGSYEQYF; CDR3nt: TGTGCCAGCAGTTCCCCCGGGCAGCGGGGGTCCTACGAGCAGTACTTC
abundance: few; d_gene: -; v_gene: TRBV27; j_gene: TRBJ1-1; CDR3aa: CASTWGLSEAFF; CDR3nt: TGTGCCAGCACATGGGGCCTCTCAGAAGCTTTCTTT
abundance: -; d_gene: TRBD2; v_gene: TRBV28; j_gene: TRBJ2-7; CDR3aa: CASSFSGTTSYEQYF; CDR3nt: TGTGCCAGCAGTTTTAGCGGGACGACGAGCTACGAGCAGTACTTC
abundance: many; d_gene: -; v_gene: TRBV7-2; j_gene: TRBJ2-5; CDR3aa: CASSFPGETQYF; CDR3nt: TGTGCCAGCAGCTTCCCCGGTGAGACCCAGTACTTC
abundance: -; d_gene: -; v_gene: TRBV5-4; j_gene: TRBJ2-3; CDR3aa: CASSLALDYSTDTQYF; CDR3nt: TGTGCCAGCAGCTTGGCACTCGACTATAGCACAGATACGCAGTATTTT
abundance: once; d_gene: TRBD1; v_gene: TRBV10-3; j_gene: TRBJ1-6; CDR3aa: CAIRPGQTNSPLHF; CDR3nt: TGTGCCATCAGGCCGGGACAGACTAATTCACCCCTCCACTTT
abundance: -; d_gene: TRBD2; v_gene: TRBV28; j_gene: TRBJ2-1; CDR3aa: CASSSGLAGGAYNNEQFF; CDR3nt: TGTGCCAGCAGTTCGGGACTAGCGGGCGGAGCATATAACAATGAGCAGTTCTTC
abundance: -; d_gene: -; v_gene: TRBV7-2; j_gene: TRBJ2-4; CDR3aa: CASSLEGPTQYF; CDR3nt: TGTGCCAGCAGCTTAGAGGGGCCGACTCAGTACTTC
abundance: -; d_gene: -; v_gene: TRBV2; j_gene: TRBJ1-5; CDR3aa: CASSDDRSGQPQHF; CDR3nt: TGTGCCAGCAGCGATGACAGGTCAGGTCAGCCCCAGCATTTT
abundance: -; d_gene: -; v_gene: TRBV19; j_gene: TRBJ1-5; CDR3aa: CASSYRDSNQPQHF; CDR3nt: TGTGCCAGTAGTTACCGGGACAGCAATCAGCCCCAGCATTTT
abundance: -; d_gene: -; v_gene: TRBV14; j_gene: TRBJ1-2; CDR3aa: CASSAGGEANYGYTF; CDR3nt: TGTGCCAGCAGCGCTGGAGGGGAAGCTAACTATGGCTACACCTTC
abundance: once; d_gene: TRBD1; v_gene: TRBV4-1; j_gene: TRBJ1-4; CDR3aa: CASSQVAGQAATNEKLFF; CDR3nt: TGCGCCAGCAGCCAAGTCGCGGGACAGGCTGCAACTAATGAAAAACTGTTTTTT
abundance: -; d_gene: -; v_gene: TRBV6-5; j_gene: TRBJ1-1; CDR3aa: CASSYLSAGGKKAFF; CDR3nt: TGTGCCAGCAGTTATCTTTCCGCCGGTGGGAAAAAAGCTTTCTTT
abundance: few; d_gene: -; v_gene: TRBV7-9; j_gene: TRBJ1-2; CDR3aa: CASTAGGLSNYGYTF; CDR3nt: TGTGCCAGCACCGCTGGCGGGCTATCTAACTATGGCTACACCTTC
abundance: -; d_gene: -; v_gene: TRBV28; j_gene: TRBJ2-2; CDR3aa: CASSPFQANTGELFF; CDR3nt: TGTGCCAGCAGCCCATTTCAGGCGAACACCGGGGAGCTGTTTTTT
abundance: -; d_gene: -; v_gene: TRBV7-8; j_gene: TRBJ2-5; CDR3aa: CASSSGRGAETQYF; CDR3nt: TGTGCCAGCAGCTCGGGACGGGGGGCAGAGACCCAGTACTTC
abundance: -; d_gene: -; v_gene: TRBV5-1; j_gene: TRBJ2-1; CDR3aa: CASSSGHPQDEQFF; CDR3nt: TGCGCCAGCAGTTCGGGACACCCTCAGGATGAGCAGTTCTTC
abundance: many; d_gene: -; v_gene: TRBV11-3; j_gene: TRBJ1-1; CDR3aa: CASSLRGALDTEAFF; CDR3nt: TGTGCCAGCAGTTTACGTGGGGCTTTGGACACTGAAGCTTTCTTT
abundance: -; d_gene: -; v_gene: TRBV4-1; j_gene: TRBJ1-3; CDR3aa: CASSQGRQSSGNTIYF; CDR3nt: TGCGCCAGCAGCCAAGGACGTCAGAGCTCTGGAAACACCATATATTTT